What follows are 32 T cell receptor beta chains derived from one specimen sequenced in a study of cytomegalovirus exposure and HLA in healthy donors. Both 60 Vbeta primers and 13 Jbeta primers went into the PCR. The data were produced by immunoSEQ multiplex PCR, yet TCRdb's version contains in-frame clones alone and is incomplete. The sample shows some 100,000 clones, about 75% of them seen only once. The sequencing input was PBMCs. Receptors originate from a woman in her late teens or twenties in good health and CMV-seropositive.

V and J are TRBV5-1 and TRBJ2-1, with TRBD2 identical over 12 bases. Germline V gene lookup returns CDR1 SGHRS and CDR2 YFSETQ. CDR3 length equals 16 residues. The V segment lost 4 bases and the J segment 7 bases; nucleotides outside the gene matches: 9. CDR3 sequence: CASSILAGGPYNEQFF. CDR3 nucleotides: TGCGCCAGCAGCATTCTAGCGGGAGGGCCTTATAATGAGCAGTTCTTC.

The chain joins TRBV28 to TRBJ2-6; TRBD2 matches 7 bases. Germline loops: CDR1 MDHEN, CDR2 SYDVKM. This CDR3 is 18 amino acids long. V lost 7 bases, J lost 0 bases, and 12 bases stayed unmatched. The CDR3 sequence is CASNTLGEGHSGANVLTF. In nucleotides, the CDR3 is TGTGCCAGCAACACCTTGGGGGAGGGCCACTCTGGGGCCAACGTCCTGACTTTC.

The chain links TRBV7-9 to TRBJ1-2, with TRBD1 matching 7 bases. The CDR3 is made up of 17 amino acids. V lost 3 bases to trimming and J lost 2 bases; unmatched junction nucleotides: 12. Per the germline V gene, CDR1 is SEHNR and CDR2 is FQNEAQ (reference sequence). The CDR3 loop is CASSFSAYQQGNYGYTF. The DNA for the CDR3 is TGTGCCAGCAGCTTCTCTGCCTACCAACAGGGGAACTATGGCTACACCTTC.

V and J are TRBV7-3 and TRBJ2-3, with 7 positions matching TRBD1. CDR1 is SGHTA and CDR2 is FQGTGA in the germline V gene. J gave up 4 bases and V 5 bases, and 9 bases lay outside the gene matches. The CDR3 is 15 residues long. CDR3 residues: CASSATGVRSDTQYF. In DNA, the CDR3 is TGTGCCAGCAGCGCCACAGGGGTTAGGTCAGATACGCAGTATTTT.

This chain uses TRBV7-2 with TRBJ2-2, with 15 positions matching TRBD2. The V gene end was trimmed by 4 bases and the J gene end by 4 bases; junction bases not matched to a gene: 10. The CDR3 is 19 amino acids. Germline CDR1 SGHTA, CDR2 FQGNSA. CDR3 protein: CASSSRTSGRAFFTGELFF. The CDR3 nucleotides are TGTGCCAGCAGCTCCCGGACTAGCGGGAGGGCCTTTTTCACCGGGGAGCTGTTTTTT.

This clone was picked up a small number of times. V gene TRBV4-1 combines with J gene TRBJ2-1, with 13 bases lining up with TRBD2. The length of the CDR3 is 15 residues. The V and J ends lost 4 bases and 9 bases, in that order; junction bases with no gene match: 6. CDR1 is MGHRA and CDR2 is YSYEKL in the germline V gene. CDR3 region: CASSRPGLAGPEQFF. The DNA for the CDR3 is TGCGCCAGCAGCCGTCCGGGACTAGCGGGACCTGAGCAGTTCTTC.

This chain joins TRBV30 and TRBJ1-5; no clear D gene. CDR3 size: 13 residues. V was cut by 1 base and J by 3 bases, with 7 bases left in between. The germline gives CDR1 GTSNPN, CDR2 SVGIG (reference sequence). Written as DNA, the CDR3 is TGTGCCTGGAGTGGGCCCGCCAATCAGCCCCAGCATTTT. Translating it yields CAWSGPANQPQHF. Full variable domain (remainder filled in from reference TRBV30 and TRBJ1-5): SQTIHQWPATLVQPVGSPLSLECTVEGTSNPNLYWYRQAAGRGLQLLFYSVGIGQISSEVPQNLSASRPQDRQFILSSKKLLLSDSGFYLCAWSGPANQPQHFGDGTRLSIL.

This chain links TRBV7-2 with TRBJ2-2; D is undetermined. With 6 bases removed from V and 5 bases from J, the gap between germline ends came to 10 bases. The CDR3 has 13 amino acids. CDR1 and CDR2 from the germline V gene are SGHTA and FQGNSA. The DNA of the CDR3 is TGTGCCAGCAGAGGAGACGTAACCGGGGAGCTGTTTTTT. This translates into CASRGDVTGELFF.

The table lists this clone with a few counts. This rearrangement joins TRBV7-2 to TRBJ2-7; TRBD2 matches 11 bases. Germline V gives CDR1 SGHTA, CDR2 FQGNSA. The CDR3 runs to 17 residues. J gave up 2 bases and V 3 bases, and 9 bases lay outside the gene matches. CDR3 DNA sequence: TGTGCCAGCAGCTTGATCGGGACTAGCGGTCTTCCCTACGAGCAGTACTTC. Translated: CASSLIGTSGLPYEQYF.

The rearrangement uses TRBV27 and TRBJ2-7; 11 bases match TRBD2. This CDR3 has 16 amino acids. J was trimmed by 2 bases and V by 6 bases; bases with no gene match: 9. The germline V gene has CDR1 MNHEY and CDR2 SMNVEV (reference sequence). This chain's CDR3 is CASSLTGTSGTYEQYF. DNA for the CDR3: TGTGCCAGCAGCTTGACGGGGACTAGCGGTACCTACGAGCAGTACTTC.

This clone was recorded a few times. V is TRBV7-2 and J is TRBJ2-5; 15 nucleotides align to TRBD2. The length of the CDR3 is 16 residues. V dropped 5 bases and J dropped 5; count of bases not matched to a gene: 6. Looked up from germline, CDR1 is SGHTA and CDR2 is FQGNSA. The CDR3 nucleotides read TGTGCCAGCAGCAACTGGACTAGCGGGAGGGTGGAGACCCAGTACTTC. The encoded protein is CASSNWTSGRVETQYF.

This clone was counted once. This chain connects TRBV9 to TRBJ1-2, with a possible D match to TRBD1 (5 bases). V lost 0 bases, J lost 3 bases, and 12 bases lay in between. Germline V gene data show CDR1 as SGDLS and CDR2 as YYNGEE. The CDR3 totals 15 residues. The CDR3 sequence is CASSVAAGMDYGYTF. For the CDR3, the DNA is TGTGCCAGCAGCGTAGCTGCAGGGATGGACTATGGCTACACCTTC. The full variable domain, rest sourced from reference TRBV9 and TRBJ1-2, is DSGVTQTPKHLITATGQRVTLRCSPRSGDLSVYWYQQSLDQGLQFLIQYYNGEERAKGNILERFSAQQFPDLHSELNLSSLELGDSALYFCASSVAAGMDYGYTFGSGTRLTVV.

The chain combines TRBV30 with TRBJ1-3; no clear D. Per the germline V gene, CDR1 is GTSNPN and CDR2 is SVGIG (reference sequence). The CDR3 covers 13 residues. V lost 0 bases, J lost 4 bases, and 7 bases lay in between. CDR3 nucleotide sequence: TGTGCCTGGAGTGTAACAGACGGAAACACCATATATTTT. It translates to CAWSVTDGNTIYF.

The V and J genes are TRBV28 and TRBJ2-1, with 11 bases aligning to TRBD2. J gave up 8 bases and V 10 bases, and 13 bases lay outside the gene matches. Germline lookup yields CDR1 MDHEN and CDR2 SYDVKM. CDR3 size: 15 residues. The CDR3 spells CAIQSPGLAGDEQFF. The CDR3 DNA follows: TGTGCCATTCAATCCCCAGGACTAGCGGGCGATGAGCAGTTCTTC.

The rearrangement uses TRBV7-2 and TRBJ2-2, with 7 bases fitting TRBD1. From germline, CDR1 is SGHTA and CDR2 FQGNSA. Trimming at V came to 5 bases and at J to 0 bases, leaving 6 bases not matched to a gene. The CDR3 has 16 residues. In DNA form, the CDR3 reads TGTGCCAGCAGCCGCCCCGGGACAGCGAACACCGGGGAGCTGTTTTTT. Its translation: CASSRPGTANTGELFF. The full variable domain, rest sourced from reference TRBV7-2 and TRBJ2-2, is GAGVSQSPSNKVTEKGKDVELRCDPISGHTALYWYRQSLGQGLEFLIYFQGNSAPDKSGLPSDRFSAERTGGSVSTLTIQRTQQEDSAVYLCASSRPGTANTGELFFGEGSRLTVL.

J is TRBJ1-2 and V is TRBV28, with 10 bases fitting TRBD1. With V trimmed by 1 base and J by 7 bases, 9 bases remained unmatched. CDR1 is MDHEN, CDR2 SYDVKM, per germline. CDR3 length: 16 amino acids. CDR3 nucleotide sequence: TGTGCCAGCAGTTTATCGGGTCGACAGGGGGCCTTTGGCTACACCTTC. Its protein product is CASSLSGRQGAFGYTF.

The V gene is TRBV13, the J gene TRBJ2-1; maybe TRBD2 (5 bases). Germline loops: CDR1 PRHDT, CDR2 FYEKMQ (reference sequence). V gave up 5 bases and J gave up 2 bases, with 16 bases separating them. This CDR3 is built from 16 residues. The CDR3 sequence is CASSPIALPPYNEQFF. The CDR3 nucleotides are TGTGCCAGCAGCCCCATAGCGTTACCCCCCTACAATGAGCAGTTCTTC.

The rearrangement links TRBV28 to TRBJ1-2, with a possible D match to TRBD1 (5 bases). The length of the CDR3 is 13 residues. The V gene's germline CDR1 is MDHEN and CDR2 SYDVKM. Trimming took 10 bases from V and 1 from J, leaving 13 bases between them. The CDR3 bases are TGTGCCACCCAGACAGCCCTTAACTATGGCTACACCTTC. Its protein is CATQTALNYGYTF.

The chain employs TRBV4-1 and TRBJ1-5; a weak D match, TRBD1 (5 bases). V dropped 3 bases and J dropped 6 bases, with 12 bases sitting between them. Germline values: CDR1 MGHRA, CDR2 YSYEKL. The CDR3 has 14 residues. The DNA for the CDR3 is TGCGCCAGCAGCCAGAGGCAGGGCGGTCAGCCCCAGCATTTT. This encodes CASSQRQGGQPQHF.

The chain carries TRBV18 and TRBJ2-3, with TRBD2 matching 8 bases. Germline CDR1 KGHSH, CDR2 LQKENI. The V gene end was trimmed by 3 bases and the J gene end by 0 bases; junction bases not matched to a gene: 2. This CDR3 is built from 15 residues. The CDR3 here is CASSPSGGSTDTQYF. Here the CDR3 DNA reads TGTGCCAGCTCACCGAGCGGGGGTAGCACAGATACGCAGTATTTT.

This chain joins TRBV19 and TRBJ2-5; 8 bases agree with TRBD1. J lost 5 bases, V lost 1 base, and 3 bases had no gene match. The CDR3 runs to 14 residues. From germline, CDR1 is LNHDA and CDR2 SQIVND (reference sequence). As DNA, the CDR3 is TGTGCCAGTAGTATAGTGGCAGGGGGCGAGACCCAGTACTTC. Encoded protein: CASSIVAGGETQYF.

This chain joins TRBV7-8 and TRBJ2-5, with TRBD1 identical over 7 bases. The V and J ends lost 1 base and 4 bases, in that order; junction bases with no gene match: 3. Germline CDR1 reads SGHVS; CDR2 reads FQNEAQ. The CDR3 is 14 residues long. The CDR3 loop is CASSLGTGRETQYF. The CDR3, as DNA: TGTGCCAGCAGCTTAGGGACAGGTCGAGAGACCCAGTACTTC.

This chain links TRBV28 with TRBJ2-7, with a weak D call TRBD1 (5 bases). The CDR3 is 14 amino acids. Germline CDR1 reads MDHEN; CDR2 reads SYDVKM. Between the trimmed V and J ends, which lost 3 bases and 2 bases, there was a span of 11 bases. The CDR3 loop reads CASSFPGKAYEQYF. DNA for the CDR3: TGTGCCAGCAGTTTCCCAGGGAAAGCCTACGAGCAGTACTTC.

The chain joins TRBV21-1 to TRBJ2-7; the table's D call, TRBD1, has no DNA check behind it. TRBV21-1 counts as a pseudogene. The CDR3 has 16 amino acids. CDR3 residues: CASSKVPTGGYYEQYF. The DNA of the CDR3 is TGTGCCAGCAGCAAAGTCCCGACAGGGGGTTACTACGAGCAGTACTTC.

The chain uses TRBV7-3 and TRBJ1-1; 7 bases match TRBD1. The junction had 2 bases not matched to a gene; V was cut back by 10 bases and J by 3 bases. The CDR3 runs to 11 residues. Germline V gives CDR1 SGHTA, CDR2 FQGTGA. Here the CDR3 reads CAIQGDTEAFF. CDR3 sequence (DNA): TGTGCCATTCAGGGGGACACTGAAGCTTTCTTT.

This CDR3 is CASSFGGTGSYEQYF. As DNA, the CDR3 is TGTGCCAGCAGCTTTGGGGGGACAGGGTCCTACGAGCAGTACTTC. The chain combines TRBV7-2 with TRBJ2-7; 9 nucleotides match TRBD1. V was clipped by 3 bases and J by 1 base; unmatched bases: 4. Germline CDR1 and CDR2: SGHTA and FQGNSA. This CDR3 region has 15 residues. Using reference TRBV7-2 and TRBJ2-7 for the parts outside the CDR3, the full variable domain is GAGVSQSPSNKVTEKGKDVELRCDPISGHTALYWYRQSLGQGLEFLIYFQGNSAPDKSGLPSDRFSAERTGGSVSTLTIQRTQQEDSAVYLCASSFGGTGSYEQYFGPGTRLTVT.

This chain connects TRBV7-8 to TRBJ2-5; D not resolved. In germline, CDR1 is SGHVS, CDR2 FQNEAQ. With 0 bases removed from V and 2 bases from J, the gap between germline ends came to 7 bases. This CDR3 is 14 amino acids long. CDR3: CASSLAGIQETQYF. CDR3 DNA: TGTGCCAGCAGCTTAGCGGGCATTCAAGAGACCCAGTACTTC. The complete variable domain, with remaining parts taken from reference TRBV7-8 and TRBJ2-5, reads GAGVSQSPRYKVAKRGQDVALRCDPISGHVSLFWYQQALGQGPEFLTYFQNEAQLDKSGLPSDRFFAERPEGSVSTLKIQRTQQEDSAVYLCASSLAGIQETQYFGPGTRLLVL.

The chain recombines TRBV6-5 with TRBJ1-4; 9 bases are shared with TRBD1. The length of the CDR3 is 16 residues. Germline V gene sequence: CDR1 MNHEY, CDR2 SVGAGI. V shed 4 bases and J 8 bases; nucleotides not matched to a gene: 11. CDR3 bases: TGTGCCAGCAGTTTTCGACCGGGACAGGGTTCGGAAAAACTGTTTTTT. The encoded protein is CASSFRPGQGSEKLFF.

V and J are TRBV7-9 and TRBJ2-1; 12 bases agree with TRBD2. The CDR3 loop spans 17 amino acids. From germline, CDR1 is SEHNR and CDR2 FQNEAQ (reference sequence). V dropped 5 bases and J dropped 0; count of bases not matched to a gene: 5. This chain's CDR3 is CASSPSGRGLSYNEQFF. The CDR3 DNA reads as TGTGCCAGCAGCCCTAGCGGGAGGGGTCTCTCCTACAATGAGCAGTTCTTC.

The V call is TRBV7-9, the J call TRBJ1-2; 7 bases agree with TRBD1. The V gene's germline CDR1 is SEHNR and CDR2 FQNEAQ (reference sequence). This CDR3 has 14 residues. Trimming took 5 bases from V and 2 from J; bases not matched to a gene: 5. For the CDR3, the DNA is TGTGCCAGCAGCACAGTGGACAGGAACTATGGCTACACCTTC. The encoded protein is CASSTVDRNYGYTF.

This rearrangement joins TRBV6-6 to TRBJ1-4; D is unclear. The CDR3 extends over 15 amino acids. The germline V gene has CDR1 MNHNY and CDR2 SVGAGI (reference sequence). Between the trimmed V and J ends, which lost 2 bases and 0 bases, there was a span of 7 bases. The CDR3 sequence is CASSYVQATNEKLFF. The CDR3 DNA is TGTGCCAGCAGTTACGTCCAGGCAACTAATGAAAAACTGTTTTTT.

This clone was picked up one time. The V call is TRBV14, the J call TRBJ1-2, with D maybe TRBD1 (6 bases). The CDR3 has 13 residues. The V end lost 2 bases, the J end lost 8 bases, and 12 bases lay between the germline ends. Germline values: CDR1 SGHDN, CDR2 FVKESK. The CDR3 sequence is CASSQIQGYGYTF. In DNA, the CDR3 is TGTGCCAGCAGCCAAATACAGGGTTACGGCTACACCTTC. The entire variable domain, with the rest obtained from reference TRBV14 and TRBJ1-2, is as follows: EAGVTQFPSHSVIEKGQTVTLRCDPISGHDNLYWYRRVMGKEIKFLLHFVKESKQDESGMPNNRFLAERTGGTYSTLKVQPAELEDSGVYFCASSQIQGYGYTFGSGTRLTVV.